This TCR beta chain was identified in a study of blood T cell repertoires in COVID-19. Study details: Samples of COVID-19 (acute and convalescent) were obtained from the United States, Italy and Spain.

Study processing details: By means of reference gene primer amplification, nucleated cell counts were estimated. Data came from immunoSEQ multiplex PCR; TCRdb stores just in-frame clones and leaves some out. That table gives V, J and clone size, and the DNA gave D and trimming. The repertoire holds roughly 250,000 clones, with 65% to 85% as singletons. CDR1 is SQVTM, CDR2 ANQGSEA, per germline. There are 15 residues in the CDR3. The V and J ends lost 3 bases and 6 bases, in that order; junction bases with no gene match: 10. Sample: peripheral blood. This sequence originates from a man in his forties or fifties with active or convalescent COVID-19. The chain combines TRBV29-1 with TRBJ2-3, with 9 positions matching TRBD1. CDR3 in amino acids: CSVDAQDRGTDTQYF. CDR3 DNA sequence: TGCAGCGTTGATGCCCAGGACAGGGGAACGGATACGCAGTATTTT.